The 18 T cell receptor beta chains presented below share a single source sample, sequenced in a study of blood T cells in healthy people across ages. A second PCR of about 7 to 12 cycles used a sample-barcoded 5' primer and a J-beta primer mix. One entry per CDR3 protein, called by TCRdb with MiXCR from the 5' RACE reads. The sample has more than 1,400,000 distinct CDR3 sequences; 42% are singletons. Sequencing was performed on blood. These receptors originate from a woman aged 18-30 years in good health.

The rearrangement links TRBV12-3 or TRBV12-4 to TRBJ1-4, with unresolved D. The germline V and J ends were trimmed by 3 bases and 8 bases, with 16 bases remaining between them. This CDR3 region has 15 residues. The CDR3 is CASSLFGHEEEKLFF. CDR3 nucleotides: TGTGCCAGCAGTTTGTTTGGCCACGAGGAAGAAAAACTGTTTTTT.

The chain carries TRBV20-1 and TRBJ2-7; 12 bases fit TRBD2. V dropped 4 bases and J dropped 0; count of bases not matched to a gene: 7. CDR3 length: 16 residues. Germline CDR1 is DFQATT and CDR2 is SNEGSKA (reference sequence). For the CDR3, the DNA is TGCAGTGCTAACGGACTAGCGGGAATGAGCTCCTACGAGCAGTACTTC. Protein sequence: CSANGLAGMSSYEQYF.

A few counts support this clonotype. The chain is built from TRBV6-5 and TRBJ1-1; D uncertain. The CDR3 has 14 residues. Trimming took 2 bases from V and 4 from J, leaving 11 bases between them. CDR1 and CDR2 (germline): MNHEY, SVGAGI. The CDR3 sequence: CASSYGPDGTEAFF. CDR3 nucleotide sequence: TGTGCCAGCAGTTACGGACCGGATGGCACTGAAGCTTTCTTT.

This sequence joins TRBV20-1 and TRBJ2-1; 11 bases align to TRBD1. Germline V gene lookup returns CDR1 DFQATT and CDR2 SNEGSKA (reference sequence). The CDR3 runs 14 residues. The trim removed 5 bases at V and 9 bases at J, leaving 9 bases unmatched. Here the CDR3 reads CSAPDRDRGAEQFF. The CDR3 DNA reads as TGCAGTGCTCCCGACCGGGACAGGGGGGCTGAGCAGTTCTTC.

In DNA form, the CDR3 reads TGCAGCGTTGAAACTAATAGCAATCAGCCCCAGCATTTT. It yields the protein CSVETNSNQPQHF. V and J are TRBV29-1 and TRBJ1-5; D gene unclear. Deletions cut 2 bases from V and 0 bases from J, with 5 bases between. Looked up from germline, CDR1 is SQVTM and CDR2 is ANQGSEA. The CDR3 is 13 residues long.

CDR3 protein: CSAQMTGGASYEQYF. The CDR3 DNA follows: TGCAGTGCCCAAATGACAGGGGGCGCAAGCTACGAGCAGTACTTC. The gene calls are TRBV20-1 and TRBJ2-4, with 10 bases lining up with TRBD1. The end of the DNA fits TRBJ2-7 better, so the J call may be wrong. This CDR3 region has 15 residues. Germline CDR1 reads DFQATT; CDR2 reads SNEGSKA (reference sequence).

The V call is TRBV7-9, the J call TRBJ2-7, with no clear D. The CDR3 has 12 residues. Germline V CDR1 and CDR2: SEHNR, FQNEAQ (reference sequence). The V end was cut by 0 bases, the J end by 6 bases, with 6 bases between. CDR3 in amino acids: CASSLAWSEQYF. The DNA for the CDR3 is TGTGCCAGCAGCTTAGCGTGGTCCGAGCAGTACTTC.

The J gene is TRBJ2-3, the V gene TRBV12-3 or TRBV12-4, with D perhaps TRBD1 (6 bases). This CDR3 comprises 16 residues. Trimming left V 3 bases short and J 2 bases short, with 15 bases between. The CDR3 reads CASSFWGLQPTDTQYF. DNA for the CDR3: TGTGCCAGCAGTTTTTGGGGGCTCCAACCCACAGATACGCAGTATTTT.

The gene calls are TRBV30 and TRBJ1-2, with a weak D call TRBD1 (6 bases). The CDR3 consists of 15 residues. Looked up from germline, CDR1 is GTSNPN and CDR2 is SVGIG (reference sequence). Trimming removed 3 bases from V and 4 bases from J, with 18 bases in between. The CDR3 reads CAWSPSTGPRYGYTF. CDR3 DNA: TGTGCCTGGAGCCCCTCAACAGGGCCCCGCTATGGCTACACCTTC.

This clonotype was seen only a few times. The chain joins TRBV5-1 to TRBJ2-5; D possibly uses TRBD1 or TRBD2 (7 bases each). CDR1 and CDR2 from the germline V gene are SGHRS and YFSETQ. V was pared by 4 bases and J by 4 bases, with 23 bases between. This CDR3 has 17 residues. CDR3 loop: CASSPSGGVSSGETQYF. The CDR3 bases are TGCGCCAGCAGCCCGTCAGGGGGGGTTTCTAGCGGAGAGACCCAGTACTTC.

The V gene is TRBV28, the J gene TRBJ2-7; D is possibly TRBD1 or TRBD2 (5 bases each). The germline gives CDR1 MDHEN, CDR2 SYDVKM. There are 17 residues in the CDR3. V lost 5 bases, J lost 6 bases, and 26 bases lay in between. The chain's CDR3 is CASSLITAGTLGIEQYF. The CDR3 DNA reads as TGTGCCAGCAGTCTAATTACAGCCGGGACCCTGGGGATCGAGCAGTACTTC.

The rearrangement links TRBV12-3 or TRBV12-4 to TRBJ1-2; D may be TRBD1 (6 bases). The CDR3 totals 15 residues. Trimming cost V 5 bases and J 6 bases, with 19 bases left between them. CDR3 sequence: CASSQRGGRENGYTF. The CDR3 DNA sequence: TGTGCCAGCAGTCAACGGGGGGGCAGGGAGAATGGCTACACCTTC.

This clonotype was detected only once. CDR3 sequence reads: CATTQDGYTEAFF. CDR3 DNA sequence: TGTGCCACCACCCAGGACGGGTACACTGAAGCTTTCTTT. The gene calls are TRBV15 and TRBJ1-1; D ambiguous. The germline CDR1 and CDR2 sequences are LNHNV and YYDKDF (reference sequence). The CDR3 is 13 amino acids. V shed 7 bases and J shed 3 bases, with 12 bases lying between them.

This clonotype appeared a few times. The chain links TRBV25-1 to TRBJ2-7; D is unresolved. The CDR3 is 14 residues long. Trimming stripped 4 bases from V and 5 bases from J, with 15 bases between. Germline V gene sequence: CDR1 MGHDK, CDR2 SYGVNS. The CDR3 region is CASSVSLGIHEQYF. CDR3 nucleotides: TGTGCCAGCAGTGTGTCTTTAGGGATCCACGAGCAGTACTTC.

The chain joins TRBV12-3 or TRBV12-4 to TRBJ2-7; tentatively, D is TRBD2 (6 bases). V lost 6 bases and J lost 6, with 15 bases in between. The CDR3 runs to 13 residues. CDR3 nucleotide sequence: TGTGCCAGCAGCTCTAGCGAGCCCCTCGAGCAGTACTTC. Translation: CASSSSEPLEQYF.

The chain recombines TRBV5-1 with TRBJ2-1, with D maybe TRBD2 (6 bases). V lost 4 bases to trimming and J lost 1 base, with 18 bases between them. The CDR3 covers 17 residues. Germline CDR1 is SGHRS and CDR2 is YFSETQ. This CDR3 is CASSGSGLGGSYNEQFF. CDR3 nucleotide sequence: TGCGCCAGCAGCGGTAGCGGCCTCGGAGGGTCCTACAATGAGCAGTTCTTC.

V usage is TRBV11-2 and J usage is TRBJ1-1, with D unresolved. Germline V CDR1 and CDR2: SGHAT, FQNNGV. The V gene lost 7 bases and the J gene lost 4 bases, with 16 bases spanning the gap. The CDR3 has 14 amino acids. Written as DNA, the CDR3 is TGTGCCAGCACCGAAGGGCGGCGGGGCACTGAAGCTTTCTTT. The encoded protein is CASTEGRRGTEAFF.

This clonotype turned up a few times. The chain recombines TRBV20-1 with TRBJ2-5, with D tentatively TRBD2 (6 bases). V lost 3 bases, J lost 5 bases, and 10 bases lay in between. The CDR3 contains 12 residues. Germline loops: CDR1 DFQATT, CDR2 SNEGSKA (reference sequence). The CDR3 DNA reads as TGCAGTGCTAGGACTAGATCGGAGACCCAGTACTTC. Encoded protein: CSARTRSETQYF.